This TCR beta chain originates from a study of beta chain features in type 1 diabetes. Study-wide results and limits: The question left open here concerned HLA type influencing TCRB rearrangement. VDJ junctions from patients with type 1 diabetes contained fewer insertions and more deletions.

Sort purity for all populations was recorded as exceeding 98%. Expressed TCRB transcripts were sequenced because the isolated RNA had all been reverse transcribed beforehand. It was found that naive, central memory and regulatory T cell samples averaged approximately 3.9 million reads. Only in-frame clones appear in the TCRdb table, and some are missing; sequencing was by immunoSEQ multiplex PCR. Here the sample spans roughly 450,000 clones, 9.5% to 12% being singletons. This clone came up a few times. As yet, its antigen is unknown. Specimen: naive CD4+ T cells from blood. The receptor comes from a young woman in good health.

CDR3 region: CASSQGAGTIYGYTF. For the CDR3, the DNA is TGTGCCAGCAGCCAAGGCGCAGGCACTATCTATGGCTACACCTTC. The V and J genes are TRBV14 and TRBJ1-2, with D unclear. Trimming cost V 1 base and J 4 bases, with 13 bases left between them. CDR3 size: 15 residues. Germline values: CDR1 SGHDN, CDR2 FVKESK.